The sequence of this T cell receptor (beta chain) was determined in a study of cytomegalovirus exposure and HLA in healthy donors. Study at large: HLA-typed donors were the source of some 80 million unique TCRs, which an early data release held.

Whole-study results and caveats: Several V segments, TRBV6-2 and TRBV6-3 among them, could not be told apart and were dropped. The majority of TCR sequences were rare, yet some public TCRs appeared in many donors. A cluster of highly shared sequence variants was likely a sequencing artifact.

The PCR contained 60 Vbeta and 13 Jbeta primers. Here immunoSEQ multiplex PCR was the method, and the copy in TCRdb shows in-frame clones only, minus some. This sample has 35,000 to 50,000 clones, with almost 70% found just once. As for this clone: Its cognate antigen is unknown.

This CDR3 is 15 amino acids long. The J segment lost 4 bases and the V segment lost 1 base, leaving 3 bases of the junction unmatched. Looked up from germline, CDR1 is SGHRS and CDR2 is YFSETQ. The genes are TRBV5-1 and TRBJ2-1; TRBD2 aligns across 9 bases. Sample: PBMCs. The clonotype was recovered from a man aged 35-49 years in good health and CMV-seronegative. Written as DNA, the CDR3 is TGCGCCAGCAGCTTGACTAGCGGGCAATACAATGAGCAGTTCTTC. This codes for CASSLTSGQYNEQFF.